These 14 T cell receptor beta chains originate from one sample sequenced in a study of CD8+ T cells in alopecia areata. The treatment: oral pan-JAK inhibitor, 5-10 mg twice daily. cDNA prepared by RNA extraction and subsequent reverse transcription served as the template for sequencing. Data came from immunoSEQ multiplex PCR; TCRdb stores just in-frame clones and leaves some out. This sample has approximately 90,000 clones, with around three quarters found just once. The material sequenced was CD8+ T cells sorted from blood, taken at week 44, from a patient treated with tofacitinib. These receptor sequences come from a human donor with alopecia areata.

The chain carries TRBV7-3 and TRBJ1-1; D is uncertain. The V end lost 4 bases, the J end lost 1 base, and 10 bases lay between the germline ends. This CDR3 contains 14 residues. Germline loops: CDR1 SGHTA, CDR2 FQGTGA. CDR3 sequence reads: CASSSHNANTEAFF. DNA for the CDR3: TGTGCCAGCAGCTCTCACAACGCGAACACTGAAGCTTTCTTT.

In DNA form, the CDR3 reads TGCGCCAGCAGCCAATTATTTACTAGCGGGGAATTACTCACAGATACGCAGTATTTT. Translating it yields CASSQLFTSGELLTDTQYF. The rearrangement uses TRBV4-3 and TRBJ2-3; 10 nucleotides agree with TRBD2. Germline loops: CDR1 LGHNA, CDR2 YSLEER. J gave up 2 bases and V 2 bases, and 13 bases lay outside the gene matches. The CDR3 extends over 19 amino acids.

The V gene is TRBV6-6, the J gene TRBJ2-5; D tentatively reads TRBD1 or TRBD2 (5 bases each). V was clipped by 0 bases and J by 3 bases, with 8 bases between them. The CDR3 is 14 residues long. Germline V gene lookup returns CDR1 MNHNY and CDR2 SVGAGI (reference sequence). The CDR3 spells CASSYSGVKETQYF. The CDR3 region has the DNA TGTGCCAGCAGTTACTCGGGGGTGAAAGAGACCCAGTACTTC.

The chain links TRBV4-3 to TRBJ2-2; no clear D gene. Between the trimmed V and J ends, which lost 0 bases and 9 bases, there was a span of 11 bases. The CDR3 is 14 residues long. Per germline, CDR1 LGHNA and CDR2 YSLEER. The CDR3 is CASSQDLERRELFF. The CDR3 region has the DNA TGCGCCAGCAGCCAAGATCTAGAGAGGAGGGAGCTGTTTTTT.

The rearrangement joins TRBV9 to TRBJ2-2; the D gene is possibly TRBD2 (6 bases). Germline V gene lookup returns CDR1 SGDLS and CDR2 YYNGEE. The CDR3 runs to 17 residues. V was pared by 1 base and J by 2 bases, with 15 bases between. The CDR3 nucleotides are TGTGCCAGCAGCGTAACGCGGCTAGCGTTAAACACCGGGGAGCTGTTTTTT. Amino acid sequence: CASSVTRLALNTGELFF.

In the case of this clone: At the DNA level, this CDR3 is encoded by other sequences in the same sample as well. The chain joins TRBV9 to TRBJ2-3; 8 bases are a match to TRBD2. V lost 0 bases to trimming and J lost 6 bases; unmatched junction nucleotides: 3. Germline CDR1 reads SGDLS; CDR2 reads YYNGEE. The length of the CDR3 is 14 residues. The DNA of the CDR3 is TGTGCCAGCAGCGTAGCGGGGGGGCCCGATACGCAGTATTTT. Encoded protein: CASSVAGGPDTQYF.

The chain is built from TRBV7-2 and TRBJ1-1, with D possibly being TRBD1 (6 bases). There are 11 residues in the CDR3. With 5 bases removed from V and 8 bases from J, the gap between germline ends came to 9 bases. Looked up from germline, CDR1 is SGHTA and CDR2 is FQGNSA. In DNA, the CDR3 is TGTGCCAGCAGCCCCGGGACAGAAGCTTTCTTT. Translating gives CASSPGTEAFF.

The chain carries TRBV30 and TRBJ1-1, with D maybe TRBD1 (6 bases). V was pared by 1 base and J by 5 bases, with 11 bases between. Germline V gene data show CDR1 as GTSNPN and CDR2 as SVGIG (reference sequence). The CDR3 runs 13 residues. The CDR3 loop is CAWSGGQGTEAFF. CDR3 nucleotide sequence: TGTGCCTGGAGTGGGGGTCAGGGGACTGAAGCTTTCTTT.

This clone was seen once. The rearrangement links TRBV6-5 to TRBJ2-7; 7 positions match TRBD1. This CDR3 has 14 residues. J lost 1 base, V lost 8 bases, and 8 bases had no gene match. Germline-derived CDR1 and CDR2 are MNHEY and SVGAGI. The CDR3 DNA follows: TGTGCCAGCCGTCTCGGGGACAGTTCCTACGAGCAGTACTTC. Its translation is CASRLGDSSYEQYF.

The chain employs TRBV11-2 and TRBJ2-7; TRBD1 matches 8 bases. CDR3 length equals 12 residues. V trimming: 3 bases; J trimming: 6 bases; junction bases outside the gene matches: 1. Germline CDR1 and CDR2: SGHAT and FQNNGV. The CDR3 DNA reads as TGTGCCAGCAGCTTCAGGGGGCTCGAGCAGTACTTC. Its translation: CASSFRGLEQYF.

This clone was counted a few times. The chain uses TRBV9 and TRBJ2-7; D is perhaps TRBD2 (5 bases). There are 13 residues in the CDR3. Looked up from germline, CDR1 is SGDLS and CDR2 is YYNGEE. The V and J ends lost 3 bases and 5 bases respectively, with 12 bases between them. The CDR3 nucleotides read TGTGCCAGCAGCGCTTTCGGGGATCACGAGCAGTACTTC. It yields the protein CASSAFGDHEQYF.

Only a few counts were recorded for this clone. J is TRBJ2-2 and V is TRBV5-6; D unresolved. The germline gives CDR1 SGHDT, CDR2 YYEEEE. This CDR3 has 17 residues. Trimming stripped 2 bases from V and 0 bases from J, with 14 bases between. The CDR3 sequence is CASSFLSAETNTGELFF. The CDR3 region has the DNA TGTGCCAGCAGCTTCTTGTCGGCAGAGACGAACACCGGGGAGCTGTTTTTT.

This clone came up a few times. The chain recombines TRBV7-9 with TRBJ2-4; D is unresolved. Deletions cut 4 bases from V and 0 bases from J, with 10 bases between. This CDR3 region has 15 residues. Germline assignment: CDR1 SEHNR and CDR2 FQNEAQ (reference sequence). DNA for the CDR3: TGTGCCAGCAGCTCACCGGACCTAGCCAAAAACATTCAGTACTTC. It specifies CASSSPDLAKNIQYF.

The chain couples TRBV19 to TRBJ1-1, with a weak D call TRBD1 (6 bases). This CDR3 is built from 14 residues. V was pared by 7 bases and J by 4 bases, with 16 bases between. CDR1 is LNHDA and CDR2 is SQIVND in the germline V gene (reference sequence). The chain's CDR3 is CASTPGTPGTEAFF. The CDR3 DNA reads TGTGCCAGTACCCCTGGGACACCGGGCACTGAAGCTTTCTTT. Filled out from reference TRBV19 and TRBJ1-1, the complete variable domain reads DGGITQSPKYLFRKEGQNVTLSCEQNLNHDAMYWYRQDPGQGLRLIYYSQIVNDFQKGDIAEGYSVSREKKESFPLTVTSAQKNPTAFYLCASTPGTPGTEAFFGQGTRLTVV.